The present entry profiles one T cell receptor (beta chain) with its context. Its antigen is still unknown. The data derive from a study of tumor-infiltrating lymphocytes in localized non-small cell lung cancer. Study at large: Several tumor histologies, both smoking statuses, and some post-neoadjuvant chemotherapy samples were included.

General study points: No T-cell fraction difference was seen between IM1 and IM2 tumors. Compared with uninvolved lung, tumors showed higher T cell infiltration by TCRbeta sequencing. Technical variation could not be separated from intratumor heterogeneity here.

Trimming cost V 7 bases and J 8 bases; bases outside gene matches: 11. Germline V lookup: CDR1 WSHSY, CDR2 SAAADI. The CDR3 spans 16 residues. Here immunoSEQ multiplex PCR was the method, and the copy in TCRdb shows in-frame clones only, minus some. The sample has over 5,500 clones, about two thirds seen once. Sequenced sample: lung tumor tissue. This receptor was identified in a human donor with non-small cell lung cancer. The rearrangement uses TRBV10-2 and TRBJ2-1, with 13 bases lining up with TRBD2. CDR3 residues: CASTSSGLAGMDEQFF. The CDR3 DNA sequence: TGCGCCAGCACATCATCGGGACTAGCGGGAATGGATGAGCAGTTCTTC.